Listed here is a single T cell receptor beta chain. There are a few counts of this clonotype. This clone's antigen is unknown. Qualities for individual bases were not recorded, and no much larger clone is one base off. The germline V gene gives CDR1 as MNHNS and CDR2 as SASEGT. The junction shows trimming of 1 base on V and 1 base on J, and the gene matches do not reach 4 bases of it. The cysteine opens and the phenylalanine closes a CDR3 of 16 amino acids. Left in the record is the CDR3 DNA by itself, 48 bases read in frame from the first base. The approximately 41 donors, aged about 6 to 90 years, were systemically healthy Caucasian individuals from Russia. Each donor gave 8 to 10 milliliters of peripheral blood, drawn into EDTA-treated Vacutainer tubes. Ficoll-Paque density-gradient centrifugation was used to isolate PBMCs, with at least 7 million per sample. Total RNA was extracted from PBMCs with Trizol reagent, with at least 6 micrograms obtained per sample. For every donor, an aliquot of PBMCs went through flow cytometry to measure the percentages of naive CD45RAhigh/CD27high T cells.

This specimen comes from a study of blood T cells in healthy people across ages (dated by TCRdb to about 2015). Notes on the research overall: In model experiments, template switching captured roughly one uniquely barcoded TCR beta cDNA molecule for every two T cells. To avoid experimental bias, donors of different ages were randomly spread across the sequencing lanes. Four age groups were formed from the donors: young (average approximately 15 years), middle-aged (approximately 41), aged (under 70) and long-lived (about 80). Age-related changes in TCR beta repertoire diversity were measured in the study by deep sequencing normalized with unique cDNA molecular identifiers. Using the same blood draw, the study looked at two additional independent replicas of 1 million unique cDNA reads for two donors, one aged 18 to 29 and the other aged 80 or older. The paper as a whole reports these results and caveats: Estimates of total diversity from one million sequenced T cells were regarded as lower bounds and underestimates. Because donor CMV infection status was unknown, age-related changes in expanded clonotypes were potentially confounded. Compared with the aged group, the long-lived group had more naive CD4+ T cells, fewer expanded clones and increased TCR diversity, suggesting age selection. As age increased, observed TCR beta diversity per million T cells dropped in a roughly linear way, and a significant reduction was already evident by age 40. Bulk unsorted PBMC profiling prevented conclusive comparison of naive and antigen-experienced compartments. A strong correlation was found between observed TCR beta diversity and the percentage of naive T cells measured by flow cytometry.

Library creation used 5' RACE. Sequencing relied on an Illumina HiSeq 2500. A second about 6 to 11 cycle PCR used a sample-barcoded 5' primer and a J-beta primer mix. Each TCR beta cDNA molecule received a unique molecular identifier from a template-switch 5' adaptor carrying 12 random nucleotides. Each sample yielded at least 3 million CDR3-containing paired-end reads. The Mint cDNA synthesis kit, primed by a TRBC-specific oligonucleotide, was used to synthesize first-strand cDNA from all RNA. After uracil-DNA glycosylase treatment, a first 18-cycle PCR used universal primers M1SS and BC2_uni_R on all cDNA. The original pipeline was this. For normalization, 1 million high-quality reads, each with a distinct molecular identifier, were randomly selected from each sample. Instead of being binned into consensus sequences, reads that shared molecular identifiers were thrown out. MiTCR, set to a Q25 quality threshold and the strictest error-elimination algorithm, was used for CDR3 identification, clonotype clustering and error correction. A nonparametric unseen species model with Euler transformation was used to estimate a lower bound on total TCR beta diversity. TCRdb applied fastp at Q25 and MiXCR to the public reads, then kept only in-frame beta chains. CDR3 protein duplicates are merged, each entry listing the most common genes and DNA. For this entry, the V and J calls and clone size follow TCRdb and not the study's own pipeline. Across this sample there are roughly 1,500,000 distinct CDR3 sequences, with 30% to 40% seen only once. The ten largest clones capture roughly 10% of the sample.

Sequenced input: blood. The sequence was obtained from a woman in her thirties in good health. The V and J genes are TRBV6-1 and TRBJ2-7, with 10 bases aligning to TRBD2. The nucleotide sequence is given as TGTGCCAGCAGTGAAGTGCCAGCGGGGGGGTCCTACGAGCAGTACTTC. This yields the protein CASSEVPAGGSYEQYF.